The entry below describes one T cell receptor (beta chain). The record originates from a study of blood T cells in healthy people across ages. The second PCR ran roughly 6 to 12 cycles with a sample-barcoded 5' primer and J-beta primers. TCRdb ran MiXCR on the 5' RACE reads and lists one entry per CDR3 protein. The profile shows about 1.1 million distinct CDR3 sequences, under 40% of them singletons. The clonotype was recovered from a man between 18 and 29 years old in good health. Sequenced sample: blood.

The CDR3 here is CASSLGGSLIYNEQYF. CDR3 nucleotide sequence: TGCGCCAGCAGCTTGGGGGGGAGTCTAATCTACAATGAGCAGTACTTC. V gene TRBV5-1 combines with J gene TRBJ2-1; D is perhaps TRBD1 or TRBD2 (5 bases each). The better agreement between TRBJ2-7 and the DNA end casts doubt on the J call. Germline V lookup: CDR1 SGHRS, CDR2 YFSETQ. The CDR3 has 16 residues.